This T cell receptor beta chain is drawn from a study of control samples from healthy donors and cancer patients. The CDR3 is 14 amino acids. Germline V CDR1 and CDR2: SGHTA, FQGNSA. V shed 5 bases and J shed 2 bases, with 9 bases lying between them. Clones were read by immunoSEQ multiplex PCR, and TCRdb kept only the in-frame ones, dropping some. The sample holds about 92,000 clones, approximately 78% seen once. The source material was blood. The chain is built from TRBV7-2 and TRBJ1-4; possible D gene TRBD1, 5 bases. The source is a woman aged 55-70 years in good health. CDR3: CASSLGGTNEKLFF. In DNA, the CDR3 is TGTGCCAGCAGCCTGGGGGGTACTAATGAAAAACTGTTTTTT. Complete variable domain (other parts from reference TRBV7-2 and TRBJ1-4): GAGVSQSPSNKVTEKGKDVELRCDPISGHTALYWYRQSLGQGLEFLIYFQGNSAPDKSGLPSDRFSAERTGGSVSTLTIQRTQQEDSAVYLCASSLGGTNEKLFFGSGTQLSVL.